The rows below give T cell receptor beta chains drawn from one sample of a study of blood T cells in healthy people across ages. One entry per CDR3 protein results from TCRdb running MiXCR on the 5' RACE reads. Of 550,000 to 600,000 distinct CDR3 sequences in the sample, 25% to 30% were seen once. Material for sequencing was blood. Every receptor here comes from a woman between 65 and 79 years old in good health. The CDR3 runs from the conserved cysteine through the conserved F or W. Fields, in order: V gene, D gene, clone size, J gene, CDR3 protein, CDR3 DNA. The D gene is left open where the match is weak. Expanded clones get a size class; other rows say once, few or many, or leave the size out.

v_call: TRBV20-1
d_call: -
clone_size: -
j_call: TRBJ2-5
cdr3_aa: CSARLGSQTQYF
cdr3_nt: TGCAGTGCTAGATTGGGATCTCAGACCCAGTACTTC

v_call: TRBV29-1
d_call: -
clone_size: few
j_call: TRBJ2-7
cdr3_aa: CSVVPNRDSYEQYF
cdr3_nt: TGCAGCGTTGTTCCGAACAGGGACTCCTACGAGCAGTACTTC

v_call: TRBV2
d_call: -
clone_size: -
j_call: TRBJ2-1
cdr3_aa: CASNLDEYNEQFF
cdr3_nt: TGTGCCAGCAATTTAGACGAGTACAATGAGCAGTTCTTC

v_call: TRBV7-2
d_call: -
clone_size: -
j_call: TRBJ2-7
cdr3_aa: CASSRLREGTYEQYF
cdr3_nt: TGTGCCAGCAGCCGCCTTCGGGAAGGGACCTACGAGCAGTACTTC

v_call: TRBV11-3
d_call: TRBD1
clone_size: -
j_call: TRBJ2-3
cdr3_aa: CASTRDRRQISTDTQYF
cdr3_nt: TGTGCCAGCACCCGGGACAGGCGGCAAATAAGCACAGATACGCAGTATTTT

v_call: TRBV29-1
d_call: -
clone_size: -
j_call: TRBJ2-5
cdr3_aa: CSVGGSSETQYF
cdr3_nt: TGCAGCGTTGGGGGCAGCTCCGAGACCCAGTACTTC

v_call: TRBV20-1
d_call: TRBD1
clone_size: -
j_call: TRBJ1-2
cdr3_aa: CSAPTPGGNYGYTF
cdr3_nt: TGCAGTGCTCCTACTCCAGGGGGAAACTATGGCTACACCTTC

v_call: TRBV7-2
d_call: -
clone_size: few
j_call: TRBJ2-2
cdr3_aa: CASSPLSMNPTGELFF
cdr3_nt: TGTGCCAGCAGCCCGTTAAGTATGAATCCCACCGGGGAGCTGTTTTTT

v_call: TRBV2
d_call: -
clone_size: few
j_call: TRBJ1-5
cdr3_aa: CASSGGWNNQPQHF
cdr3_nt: TGTGCCAGCAGTGGAGGGTGGAACAATCAGCCCCAGCATTTT

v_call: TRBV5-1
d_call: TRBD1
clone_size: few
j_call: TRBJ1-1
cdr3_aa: CASSLGTGIDTEAFF
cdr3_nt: TGCGCCAGCAGCTTAGGGACAGGGATTGACACTGAAGCTTTCTTT